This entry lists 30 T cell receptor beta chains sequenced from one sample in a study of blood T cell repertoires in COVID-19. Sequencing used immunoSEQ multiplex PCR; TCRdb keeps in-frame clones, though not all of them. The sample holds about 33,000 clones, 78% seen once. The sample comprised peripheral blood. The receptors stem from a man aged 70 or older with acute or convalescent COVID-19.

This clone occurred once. The CDR3 spells CASSYSQVRAFF. CDR3 nucleotide sequence: TGTGCCAGCAGTTACTCACAGGTACGAGCTTTCTTT. The chain couples TRBV6-2 or TRBV6-3 to TRBJ1-1; D may be TRBD1 (5 bases). The V and J ends lost 0 bases and 10 bases respectively, with 9 bases between them. This CDR3 has 12 residues. Germline assignment: CDR1 MNHEY and CDR2 SVGEGT.

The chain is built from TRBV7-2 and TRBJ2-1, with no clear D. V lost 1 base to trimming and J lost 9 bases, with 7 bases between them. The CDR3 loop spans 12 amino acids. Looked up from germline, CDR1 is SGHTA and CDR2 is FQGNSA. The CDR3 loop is CASSLGLSEQFF. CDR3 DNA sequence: TGTGCCAGCAGCTTAGGACTTAGTGAGCAGTTCTTC.

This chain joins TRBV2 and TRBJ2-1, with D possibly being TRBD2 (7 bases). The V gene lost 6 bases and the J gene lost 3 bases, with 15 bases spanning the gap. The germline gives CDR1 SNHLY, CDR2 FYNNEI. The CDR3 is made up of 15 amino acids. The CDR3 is CASRENREGYNEQFF. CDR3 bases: TGTGCCAGCAGAGAGAACAGGGAGGGCTACAATGAGCAGTTCTTC. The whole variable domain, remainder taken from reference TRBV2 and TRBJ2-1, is EPEVTQTPSHQVTQMGQEVILRCVPISNHLYFYWYRQILGQKVEFLVSFYNNEISEKSEIFDDQFSVERPDGSNFTLKIRSTKLEDSAMYFCASRENREGYNEQFFGPGTRLTVL.

CDR3 sequence: CASSPPGQGFGETQYF. For the CDR3, the DNA is TGTGCCAGCAGTCCTCCGGGACAGGGTTTTGGAGAGACCCAGTACTTC. The gene calls are TRBV28 and TRBJ2-5; 9 bases align to TRBD1. Per germline, CDR1 MDHEN and CDR2 SYDVKM. The ends lost 5 bases at V and 4 bases at J; junction bases unmatched: 11. The CDR3 totals 16 residues.

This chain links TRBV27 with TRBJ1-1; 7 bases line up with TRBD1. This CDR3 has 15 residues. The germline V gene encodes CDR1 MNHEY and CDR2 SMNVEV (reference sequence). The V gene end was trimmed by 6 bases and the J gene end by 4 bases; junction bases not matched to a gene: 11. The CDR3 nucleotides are TGTGCCAGCAGCTTGGCCCCTCCAGGGGGCACTGAAGCTTTCTTT. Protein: CASSLAPPGGTEAFF.

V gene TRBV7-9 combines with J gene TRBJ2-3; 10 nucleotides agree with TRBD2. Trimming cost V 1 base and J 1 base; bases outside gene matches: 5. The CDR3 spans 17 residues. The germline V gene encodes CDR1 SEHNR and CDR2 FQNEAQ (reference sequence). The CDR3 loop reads CASSLGSLAGRTDTQYF. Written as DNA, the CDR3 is TGTGCCAGCAGCTTAGGGTCACTAGCGGGGCGCACAGATACGCAGTATTTT.

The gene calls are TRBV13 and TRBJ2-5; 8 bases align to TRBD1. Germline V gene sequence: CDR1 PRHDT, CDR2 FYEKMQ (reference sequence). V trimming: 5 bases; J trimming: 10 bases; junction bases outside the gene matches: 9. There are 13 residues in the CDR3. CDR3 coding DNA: TGTGCCAGCAGCCTGGGACAGGTGGGGAGCCAGTACTTC. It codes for CASSLGQVGSQYF.

The CDR3 coding sequence is TGTGCCAGCAGTTACTCCGGACAGGGTAGTGGCTACACCTTC. Amino acid sequence: CASSYSGQGSGYTF. The chain combines TRBV6-2 or TRBV6-3 with TRBJ1-2; 8 positions match TRBD1. V shed 0 bases and J 7 bases; nucleotides not matched to a gene: 4. Germline-derived CDR1 and CDR2 are MNHEY and SVGEGT. This CDR3 has 14 amino acids.

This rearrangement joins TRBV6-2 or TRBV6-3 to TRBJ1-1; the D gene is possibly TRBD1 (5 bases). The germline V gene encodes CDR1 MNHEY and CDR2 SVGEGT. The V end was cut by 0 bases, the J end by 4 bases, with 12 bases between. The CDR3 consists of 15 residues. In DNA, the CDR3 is TGTGCCAGCAGTTACTCAAGAATGGGGGGCACTGAAGCTTTCTTT. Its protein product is CASSYSRMGGTEAFF.

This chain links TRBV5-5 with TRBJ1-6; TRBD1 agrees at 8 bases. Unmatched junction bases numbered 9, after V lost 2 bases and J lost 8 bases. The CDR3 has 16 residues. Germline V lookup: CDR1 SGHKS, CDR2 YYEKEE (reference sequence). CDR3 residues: CASSLQGDGPHSPLHF. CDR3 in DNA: TGTGCCAGCAGCTTACAGGGGGACGGTCCCCATTCACCCCTCCACTTT.

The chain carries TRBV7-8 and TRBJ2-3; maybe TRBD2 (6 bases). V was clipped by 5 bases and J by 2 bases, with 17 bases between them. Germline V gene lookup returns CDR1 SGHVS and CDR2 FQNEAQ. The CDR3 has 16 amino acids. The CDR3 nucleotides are TGTGCCAGCAGCCTGGGCCGGGGGTCCATCACAGATACGCAGTATTTT. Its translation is CASSLGRGSITDTQYF.

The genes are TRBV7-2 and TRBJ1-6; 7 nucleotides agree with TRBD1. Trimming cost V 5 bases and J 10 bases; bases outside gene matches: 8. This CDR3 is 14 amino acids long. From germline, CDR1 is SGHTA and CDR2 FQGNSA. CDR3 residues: CASSPRQGRSPLHF. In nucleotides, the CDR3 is TGTGCCAGCAGCCCGCGACAGGGACGGTCACCCCTCCACTTT.

The CDR3 is CASSPTAWGRGDTEAFF. CDR3 bases: TGTGCCAGCAGCCCCACTGCGTGGGGGCGCGGAGACACTGAAGCTTTCTTT. This rearrangement joins TRBV7-8 to TRBJ1-1, with D tentatively TRBD1 (6 bases). CDR3 size: 17 residues. From germline, CDR1 is SGHVS and CDR2 FQNEAQ. Trimming removed 5 bases at V and 3 bases at J, with 22 bases between.

The CDR3 sequence: CAWSEGQGRQETQYF. The CDR3 DNA is TGTGCCTGGAGTGAGGGACAGGGGCGACAAGAGACCCAGTACTTC. V gene TRBV30 combines with J gene TRBJ2-5, with 10 positions matching TRBD1. CDR1 GTSNPN and CDR2 SVGIG come from the germline V gene (reference sequence). Germline trimming cut 1 base from V and 2 bases from J; bases unmatched to any gene: 4. CDR3 length: 15 residues.

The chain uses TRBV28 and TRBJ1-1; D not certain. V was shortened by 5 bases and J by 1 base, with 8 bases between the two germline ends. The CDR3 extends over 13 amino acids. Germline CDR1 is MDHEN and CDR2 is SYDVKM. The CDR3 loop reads CASSTDTNTEAFF. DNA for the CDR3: TGTGCCAGCAGTACCGACACGAACACTGAAGCTTTCTTT. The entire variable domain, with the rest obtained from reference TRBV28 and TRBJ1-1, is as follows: DVKVTQSSRYLVKRTGEKVFLECVQDMDHENMFWYRQDPGLGLRLIYFSYDVKMKEKGDIPEGYSVSREKKERFSLILESASTNQTSMYLCASSTDTNTEAFFGQGTRLTVV.

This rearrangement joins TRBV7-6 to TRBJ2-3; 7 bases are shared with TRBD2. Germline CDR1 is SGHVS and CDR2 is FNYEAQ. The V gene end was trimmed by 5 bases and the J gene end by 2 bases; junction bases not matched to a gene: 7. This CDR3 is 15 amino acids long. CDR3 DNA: TGTGCCAGCAGCCTCCTCCTAGCGGCCACAGATACGCAGTATTTT. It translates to CASSLLLAATDTQYF.

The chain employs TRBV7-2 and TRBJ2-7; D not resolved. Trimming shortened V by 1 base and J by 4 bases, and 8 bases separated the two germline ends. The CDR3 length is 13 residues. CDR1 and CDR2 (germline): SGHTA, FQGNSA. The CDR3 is CASSLVSGYEQYF. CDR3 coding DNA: TGTGCCAGCAGCTTAGTTTCAGGTTACGAGCAGTACTTC.

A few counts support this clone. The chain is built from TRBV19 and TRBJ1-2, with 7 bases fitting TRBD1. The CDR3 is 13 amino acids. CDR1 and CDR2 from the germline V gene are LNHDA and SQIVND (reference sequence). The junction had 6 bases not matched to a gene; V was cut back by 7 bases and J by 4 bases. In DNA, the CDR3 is TGTGCCAGTATTCAGGGGGGCGGCTATGGCTACACCTTC. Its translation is CASIQGGGYGYTF.

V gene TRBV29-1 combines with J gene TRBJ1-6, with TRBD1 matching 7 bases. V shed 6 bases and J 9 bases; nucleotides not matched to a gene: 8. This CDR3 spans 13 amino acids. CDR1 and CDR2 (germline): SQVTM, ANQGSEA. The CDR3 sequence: CSVRQGRGSPLHF. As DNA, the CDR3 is TGCAGCGTCAGACAGGGTAGGGGTTCACCCCTCCACTTT.

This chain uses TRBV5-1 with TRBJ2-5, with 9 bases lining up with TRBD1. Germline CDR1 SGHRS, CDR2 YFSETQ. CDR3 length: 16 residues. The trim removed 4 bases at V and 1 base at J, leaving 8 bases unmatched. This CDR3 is CASSMTGQGLQETQYF. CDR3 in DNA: TGCGCCAGCAGCATGACGGGACAGGGTCTCCAAGAGACCCAGTACTTC.

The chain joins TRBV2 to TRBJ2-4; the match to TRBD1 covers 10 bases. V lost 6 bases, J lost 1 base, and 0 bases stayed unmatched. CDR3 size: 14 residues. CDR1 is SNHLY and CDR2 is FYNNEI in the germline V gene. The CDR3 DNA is TGTGCCAGCAGGGGACAGGGGGCCAAAAACATTCAGTACTTC. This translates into CASRGQGAKNIQYF.

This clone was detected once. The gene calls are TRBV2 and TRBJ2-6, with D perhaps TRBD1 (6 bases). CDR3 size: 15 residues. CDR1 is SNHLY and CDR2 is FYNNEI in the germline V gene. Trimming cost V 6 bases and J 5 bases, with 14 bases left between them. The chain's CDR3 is CASRTGLSRANVLTF. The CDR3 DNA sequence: TGTGCCAGCAGAACAGGGCTTAGTAGGGCCAACGTCCTGACTTTC.

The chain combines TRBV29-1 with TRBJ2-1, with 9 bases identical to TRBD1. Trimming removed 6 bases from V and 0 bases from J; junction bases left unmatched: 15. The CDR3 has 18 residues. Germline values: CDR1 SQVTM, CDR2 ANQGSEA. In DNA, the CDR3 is TGCAGCGTCACCGGGACAGGGAACTCGGGCAGCTCCTACAATGAGCAGTTCTTC. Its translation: CSVTGTGNSGSSYNEQFF.

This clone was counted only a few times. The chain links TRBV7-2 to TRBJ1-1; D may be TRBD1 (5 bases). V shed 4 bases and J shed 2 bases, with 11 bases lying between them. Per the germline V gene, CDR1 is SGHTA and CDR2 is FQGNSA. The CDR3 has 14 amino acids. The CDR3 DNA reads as TGTGCCAGCAGCTCAACGACAGCTAACACTGAAGCTTTCTTT. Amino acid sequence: CASSSTTANTEAFF.

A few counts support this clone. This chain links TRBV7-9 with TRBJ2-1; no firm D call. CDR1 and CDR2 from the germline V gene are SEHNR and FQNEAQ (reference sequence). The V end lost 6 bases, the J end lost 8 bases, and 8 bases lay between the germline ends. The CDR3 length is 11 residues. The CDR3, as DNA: TGTGCCAGCAGTTCACCGGATGAGCAGTTCTTC. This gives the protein CASSSPDEQFF. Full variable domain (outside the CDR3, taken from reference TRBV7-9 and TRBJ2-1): DTGVSQNPRHKITKRGQNVTFRCDPISEHNRLYWYRQTLGQGPEFLTYFQNEAQLEKSRLLSDRFSAERPKGSFSTLEIQRTEQGDSAMYLCASSSPDEQFFGPGTRLTVL.

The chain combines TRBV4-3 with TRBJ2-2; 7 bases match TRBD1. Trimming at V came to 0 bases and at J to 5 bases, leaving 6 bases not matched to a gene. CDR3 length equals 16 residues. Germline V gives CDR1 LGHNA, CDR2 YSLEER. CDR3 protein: CASSQDPGTATGELFF. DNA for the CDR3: TGCGCCAGCAGCCAAGATCCGGGGACAGCGACCGGGGAGCTGTTTTTT.

The CDR3 is CASSESTLLEVGFDTQYF. DNA of the CDR3: TGCGCCAGCAGTGAGTCGACTCTCCTGGAGGTGGGCTTCGATACGCAGTATTTT. The J gene is TRBJ2-3, the V gene TRBV10-1, with D tentatively TRBD2 (5 bases). The germline V gene has CDR1 WNHNN and CDR2 SYGVQD (reference sequence). The V gene lost 0 bases and the J gene lost 6 bases, with 22 bases spanning the gap. The CDR3 is 18 residues long.

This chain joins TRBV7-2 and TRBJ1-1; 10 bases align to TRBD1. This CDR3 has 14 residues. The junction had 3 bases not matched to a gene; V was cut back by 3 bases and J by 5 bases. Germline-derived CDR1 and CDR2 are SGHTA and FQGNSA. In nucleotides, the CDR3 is TGTGCCAGCAGCTTGACAGGGGGCAATACTGAAGCTTTCTTT. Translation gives CASSLTGGNTEAFF.

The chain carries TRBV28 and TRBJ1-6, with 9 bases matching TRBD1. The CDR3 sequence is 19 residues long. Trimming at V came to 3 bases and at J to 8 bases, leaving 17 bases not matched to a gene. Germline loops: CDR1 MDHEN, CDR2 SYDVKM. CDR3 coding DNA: TGTGCCAGCAGTTTCCTCTCGGTACAGGGGGCCCTAGGAGATTCACCCCTCCACTTT. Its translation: CASSFLSVQGALGDSPLHF.

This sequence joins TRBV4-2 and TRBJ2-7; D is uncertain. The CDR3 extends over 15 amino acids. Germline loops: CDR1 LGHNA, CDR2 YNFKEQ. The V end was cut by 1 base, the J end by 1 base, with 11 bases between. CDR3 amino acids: CASSQAAERSYEQYF. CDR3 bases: TGTGCCAGCAGCCAAGCCGCGGAGAGGTCCTACGAGCAGTACTTC.